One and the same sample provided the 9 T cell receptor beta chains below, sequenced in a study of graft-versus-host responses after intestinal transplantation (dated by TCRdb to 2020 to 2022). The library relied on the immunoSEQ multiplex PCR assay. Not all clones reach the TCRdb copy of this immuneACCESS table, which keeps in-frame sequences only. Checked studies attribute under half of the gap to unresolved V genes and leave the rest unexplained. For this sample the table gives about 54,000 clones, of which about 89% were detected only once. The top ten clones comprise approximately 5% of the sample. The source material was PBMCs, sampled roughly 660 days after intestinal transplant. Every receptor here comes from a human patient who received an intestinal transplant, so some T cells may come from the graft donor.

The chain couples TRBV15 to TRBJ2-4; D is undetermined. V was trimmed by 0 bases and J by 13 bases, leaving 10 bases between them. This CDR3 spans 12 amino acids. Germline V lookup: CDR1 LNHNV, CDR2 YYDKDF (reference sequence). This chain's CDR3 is CATSRDYGRQYF. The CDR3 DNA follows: TGTGCCACCAGCAGAGATTATGGTAGGCAGTACTTC.

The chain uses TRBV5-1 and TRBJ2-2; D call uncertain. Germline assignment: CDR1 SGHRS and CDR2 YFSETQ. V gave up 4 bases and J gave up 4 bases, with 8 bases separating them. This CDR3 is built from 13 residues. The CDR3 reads CASSVPSTGELFF. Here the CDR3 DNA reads TGCGCCAGCAGCGTACCCTCCACCGGGGAGCTGTTTTTT.

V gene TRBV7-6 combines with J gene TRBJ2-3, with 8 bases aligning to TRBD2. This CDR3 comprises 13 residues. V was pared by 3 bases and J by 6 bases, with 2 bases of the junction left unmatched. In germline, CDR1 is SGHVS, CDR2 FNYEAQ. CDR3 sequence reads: CASSFERGDTQYF. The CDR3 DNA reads TGTGCCAGCAGCTTCGAGCGGGGGGATACGCAGTATTTT.

The CDR3 reads CASGLQGGAEAFF. For the CDR3, the DNA is TGTGCCAGCGGACTCCAGGGAGGCGCTGAAGCTTTCTTT. This chain connects TRBV16 to TRBJ1-1, with D possibly being TRBD1 (5 bases). The germline CDR1 and CDR2 sequences are KGHSY and FQNENV. The CDR3 length is 13 residues. The V end lost 8 bases, the J end lost 6 bases, and 16 bases lay between the germline ends.

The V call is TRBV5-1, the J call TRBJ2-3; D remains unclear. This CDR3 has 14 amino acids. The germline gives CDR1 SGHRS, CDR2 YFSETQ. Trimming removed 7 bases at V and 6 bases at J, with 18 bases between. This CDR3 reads CASSPGALRDTQYF. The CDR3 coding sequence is TGCGCCAGCTCCCCGGGTGCCTTGAGGGATACGCAGTATTTT.

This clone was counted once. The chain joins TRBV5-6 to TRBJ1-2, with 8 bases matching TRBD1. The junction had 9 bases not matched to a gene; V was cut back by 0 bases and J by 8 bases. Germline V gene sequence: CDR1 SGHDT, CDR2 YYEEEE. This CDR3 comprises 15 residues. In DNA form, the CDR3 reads TGTGCCAGCAGCTTGGGGGGGACAGGTCTGATCGGCTACACCTTC. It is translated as CASSLGGTGLIGYTF.

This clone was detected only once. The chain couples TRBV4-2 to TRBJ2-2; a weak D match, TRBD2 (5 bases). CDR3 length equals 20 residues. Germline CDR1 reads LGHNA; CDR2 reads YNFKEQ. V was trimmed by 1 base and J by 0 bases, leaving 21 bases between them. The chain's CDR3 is CASSQASPGGSFSNTGELFF. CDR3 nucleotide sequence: TGTGCCAGCAGCCAAGCCTCGCCAGGCGGGTCCTTCTCGAACACCGGGGAGCTGTTTTTT.

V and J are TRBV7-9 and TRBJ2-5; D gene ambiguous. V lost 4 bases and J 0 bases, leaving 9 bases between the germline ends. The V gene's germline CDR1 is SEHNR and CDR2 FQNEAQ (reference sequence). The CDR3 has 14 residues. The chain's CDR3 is CASSSPGYQETQYF. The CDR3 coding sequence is TGTGCCAGCAGCTCCCCCGGGTACCAAGAGACCCAGTACTTC.

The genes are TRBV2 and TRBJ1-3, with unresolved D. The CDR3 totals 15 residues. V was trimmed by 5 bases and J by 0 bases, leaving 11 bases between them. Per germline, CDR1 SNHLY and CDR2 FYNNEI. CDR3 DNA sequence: TGTGCCAGCAGTTCGGAGGGTAACTCTGGAAACACCATATATTTT. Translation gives CASSSEGNSGNTIYF.